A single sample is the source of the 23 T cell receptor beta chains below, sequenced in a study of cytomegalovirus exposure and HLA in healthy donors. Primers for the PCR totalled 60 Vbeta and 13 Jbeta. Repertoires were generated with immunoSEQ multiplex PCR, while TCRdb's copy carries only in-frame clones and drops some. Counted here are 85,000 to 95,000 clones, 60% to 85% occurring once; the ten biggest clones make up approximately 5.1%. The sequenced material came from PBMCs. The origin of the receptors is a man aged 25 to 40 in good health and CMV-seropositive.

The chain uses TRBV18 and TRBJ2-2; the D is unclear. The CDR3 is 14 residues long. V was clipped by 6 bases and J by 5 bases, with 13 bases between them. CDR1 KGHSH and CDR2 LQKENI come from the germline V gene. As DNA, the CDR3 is TGTGCCAGCTCGTTGGCAGGAAGGACCGGGGAGCTGTTTTTT. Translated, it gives CASSLAGRTGELFF.

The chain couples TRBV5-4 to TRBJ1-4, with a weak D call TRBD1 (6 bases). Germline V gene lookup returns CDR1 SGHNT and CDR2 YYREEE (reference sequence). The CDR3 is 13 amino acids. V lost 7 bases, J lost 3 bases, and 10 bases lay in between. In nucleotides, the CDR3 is TGTGCCAGCTCCAGGGGTGCTAATGAAAAACTGTTTTTT. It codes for CASSRGANEKLFF.

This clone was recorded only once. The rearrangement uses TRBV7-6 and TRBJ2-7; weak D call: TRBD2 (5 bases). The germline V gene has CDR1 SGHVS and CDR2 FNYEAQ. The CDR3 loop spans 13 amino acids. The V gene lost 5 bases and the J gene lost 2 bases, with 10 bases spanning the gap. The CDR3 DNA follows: TGTGCCAGCAGCCCGGGATTCACCTACGAGCAGTACTTC. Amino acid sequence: CASSPGFTYEQYF.

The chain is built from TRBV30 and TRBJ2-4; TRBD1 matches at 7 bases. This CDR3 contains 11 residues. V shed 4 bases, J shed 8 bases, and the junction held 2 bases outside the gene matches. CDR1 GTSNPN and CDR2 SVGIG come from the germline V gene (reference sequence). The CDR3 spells CAWTGGHIQYF. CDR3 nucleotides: TGTGCCTGGACAGGGGGACACATTCAGTACTTC.

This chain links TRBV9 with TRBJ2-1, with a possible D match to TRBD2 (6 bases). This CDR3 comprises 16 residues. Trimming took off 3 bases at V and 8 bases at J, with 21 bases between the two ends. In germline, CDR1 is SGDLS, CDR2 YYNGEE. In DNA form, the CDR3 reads TGTGCCAGCAGCGACCCGGGACTTCCATGGGGCCATGAGCAGTTCTTC. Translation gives CASSDPGLPWGHEQFF. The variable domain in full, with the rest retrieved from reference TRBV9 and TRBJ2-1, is DSGVTQTPKHLITATGQRVTLRCSPRSGDLSVYWYQQSLDQGLQFLIQYYNGEERAKGNILERFSAQQFPDLHSELNLSSLELGDSALYFCASSDPGLPWGHEQFFGPGTRLTVL.

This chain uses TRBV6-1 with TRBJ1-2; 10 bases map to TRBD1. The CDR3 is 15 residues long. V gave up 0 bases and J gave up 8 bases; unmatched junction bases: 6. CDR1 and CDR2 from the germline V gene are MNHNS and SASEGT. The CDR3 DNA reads TGTGCCAGCAGTGAAGCGCTGTGGACAGGGGGAGGCTACACCTTC. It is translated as CASSEALWTGGGYTF.

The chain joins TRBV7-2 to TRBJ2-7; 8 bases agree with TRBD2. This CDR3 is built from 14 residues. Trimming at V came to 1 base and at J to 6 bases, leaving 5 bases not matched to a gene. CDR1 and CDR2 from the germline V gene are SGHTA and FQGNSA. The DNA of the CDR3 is TGTGCCAGCAGCTTAGTTGCGGGAGGATTCGAGCAGTACTTC. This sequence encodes CASSLVAGGFEQYF.

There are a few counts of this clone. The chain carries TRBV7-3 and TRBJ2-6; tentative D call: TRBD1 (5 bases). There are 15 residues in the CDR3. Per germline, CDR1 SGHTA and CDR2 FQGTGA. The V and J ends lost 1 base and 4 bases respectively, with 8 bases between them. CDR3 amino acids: CASSLSRAGANVLTF. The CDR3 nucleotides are TGTGCCAGCAGCTTAAGCAGGGCCGGGGCCAACGTCCTGACTTTC.

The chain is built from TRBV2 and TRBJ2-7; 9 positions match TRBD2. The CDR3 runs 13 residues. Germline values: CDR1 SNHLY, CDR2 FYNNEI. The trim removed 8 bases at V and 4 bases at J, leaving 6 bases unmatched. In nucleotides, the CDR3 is TGTGCCAGCGGGCGGGAGGGAGGGTACGAGCAGTACTTC. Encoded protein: CASGREGGYEQYF.

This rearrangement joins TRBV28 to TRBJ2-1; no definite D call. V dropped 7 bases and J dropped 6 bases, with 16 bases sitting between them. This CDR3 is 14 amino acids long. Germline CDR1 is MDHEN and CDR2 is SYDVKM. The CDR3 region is CASILALNRNEQFF. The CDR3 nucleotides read TGTGCCAGCATACTTGCATTAAATCGCAATGAGCAGTTCTTC.

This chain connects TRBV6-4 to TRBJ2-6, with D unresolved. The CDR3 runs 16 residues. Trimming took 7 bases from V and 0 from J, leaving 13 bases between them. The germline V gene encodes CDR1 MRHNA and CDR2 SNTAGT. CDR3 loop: CASTFHSFSGANVLTF. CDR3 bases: TGTGCCAGCACCTTTCACTCGTTCTCTGGGGCCAACGTCCTGACTTTC.

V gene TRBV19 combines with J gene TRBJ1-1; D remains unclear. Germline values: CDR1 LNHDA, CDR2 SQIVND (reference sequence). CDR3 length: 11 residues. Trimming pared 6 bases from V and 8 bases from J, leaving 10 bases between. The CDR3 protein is CASSLAQEAFF. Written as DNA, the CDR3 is TGTGCCAGTAGCCTCGCCCAGGAAGCTTTCTTT.

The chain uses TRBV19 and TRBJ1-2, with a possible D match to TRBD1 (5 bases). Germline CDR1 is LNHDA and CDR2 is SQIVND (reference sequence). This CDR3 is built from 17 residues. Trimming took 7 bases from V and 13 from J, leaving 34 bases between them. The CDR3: CASNGRVRGSATLAGTF. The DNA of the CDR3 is TGTGCCAGTAACGGCCGGGTGCGGGGCTCGGCTACCCTCGCTGGCACCTTC.

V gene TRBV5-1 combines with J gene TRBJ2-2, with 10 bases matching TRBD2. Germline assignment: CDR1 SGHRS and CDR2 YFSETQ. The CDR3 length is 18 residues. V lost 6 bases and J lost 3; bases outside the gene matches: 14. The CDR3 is CASNPRQSGRGDTGELFF. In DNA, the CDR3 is TGCGCCAGCAACCCGCGTCAGAGCGGGAGGGGGGACACCGGGGAGCTGTTTTTT.

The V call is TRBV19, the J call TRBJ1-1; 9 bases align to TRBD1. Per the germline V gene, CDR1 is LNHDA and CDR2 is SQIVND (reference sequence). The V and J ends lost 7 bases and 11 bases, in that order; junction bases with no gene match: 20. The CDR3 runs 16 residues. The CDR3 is CASTRDRDKRGVSAFF. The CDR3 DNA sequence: TGTGCCAGTACCAGGGACAGGGATAAGAGGGGAGTGAGCGCTTTCTTT.

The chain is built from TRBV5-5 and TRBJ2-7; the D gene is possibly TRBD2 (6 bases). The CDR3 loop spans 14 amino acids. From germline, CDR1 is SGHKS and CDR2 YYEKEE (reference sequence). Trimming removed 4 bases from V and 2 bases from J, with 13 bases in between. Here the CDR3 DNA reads TGTGCCAGCAGCCTAGGAGGGAAGACCTACGAGCAGTACTTC. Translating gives CASSLGGKTYEQYF.

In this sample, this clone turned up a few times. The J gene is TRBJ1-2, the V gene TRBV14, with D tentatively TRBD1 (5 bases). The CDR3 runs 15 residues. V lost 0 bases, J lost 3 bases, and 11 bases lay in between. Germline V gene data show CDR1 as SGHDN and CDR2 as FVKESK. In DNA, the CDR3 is TGTGCCAGCAGCCAAGAGGCAGGGAAACACTATGGCTACACCTTC. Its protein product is CASSQEAGKHYGYTF. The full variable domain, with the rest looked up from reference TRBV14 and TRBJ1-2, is EAGVTQFPSHSVIEKGQTVTLRCDPISGHDNLYWYRRVMGKEIKFLLHFVKESKQDESGMPNNRFLAERTGGTYSTLKVQPAELEDSGVYFCASSQEAGKHYGYTFGSGTRLTVV.

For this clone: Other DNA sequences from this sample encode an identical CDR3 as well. CDR3 residues: CASSPGQSSGNTIYF. The CDR3, as DNA: TGTGCCAGCTCACCCGGACAGAGCTCTGGAAACACCATATATTTT. The chain joins TRBV18 to TRBJ1-3; D is possibly TRBD1 (6 bases). Germline CDR1 reads KGHSH; CDR2 reads LQKENI. The CDR3 has 15 amino acids. Trimming took 3 bases from V and 0 from J, leaving 9 bases between them.

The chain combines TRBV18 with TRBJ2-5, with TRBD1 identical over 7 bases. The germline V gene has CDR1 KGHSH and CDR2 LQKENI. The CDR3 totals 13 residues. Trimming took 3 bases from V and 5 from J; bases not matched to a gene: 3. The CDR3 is CASSPLGGETQYF. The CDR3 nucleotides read TGTGCCAGCTCACCGCTAGGGGGCGAGACCCAGTACTTC.

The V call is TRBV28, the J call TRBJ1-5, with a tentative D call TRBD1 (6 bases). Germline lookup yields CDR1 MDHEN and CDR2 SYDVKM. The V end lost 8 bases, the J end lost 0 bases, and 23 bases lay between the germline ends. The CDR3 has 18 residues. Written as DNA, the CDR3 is TGTGCCAGCGTACCGGGCTACAGGGTAACCTATAGCAATCAGCCCCAGCATTTT. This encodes CASVPGYRVTYSNQPQHF.

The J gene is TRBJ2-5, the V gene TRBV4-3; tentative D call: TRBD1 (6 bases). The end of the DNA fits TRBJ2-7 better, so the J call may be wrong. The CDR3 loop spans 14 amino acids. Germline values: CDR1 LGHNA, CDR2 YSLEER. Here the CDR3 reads CASSPTGSSYEQYF. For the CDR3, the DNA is TGCGCCAGCAGCCCGACAGGTTCCTCCTACGAGCAGTACTTC.

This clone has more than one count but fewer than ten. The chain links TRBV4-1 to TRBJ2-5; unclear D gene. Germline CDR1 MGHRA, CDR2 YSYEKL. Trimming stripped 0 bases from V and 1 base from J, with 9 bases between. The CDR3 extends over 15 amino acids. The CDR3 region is CASSQDLVSQETQYF. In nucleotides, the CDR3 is TGCGCCAGCAGCCAAGATCTGGTCAGCCAAGAGACCCAGTACTTC.

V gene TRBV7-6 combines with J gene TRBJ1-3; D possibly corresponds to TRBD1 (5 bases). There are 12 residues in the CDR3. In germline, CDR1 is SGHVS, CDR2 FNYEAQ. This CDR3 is CGWGDSGNTIYF. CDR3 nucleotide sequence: TGTGGGTGGGGCGACTCTGGAAACACCATATATTTT. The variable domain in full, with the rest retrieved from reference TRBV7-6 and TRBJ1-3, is GAGVSQSPRYKVTKRGQDVALRCDPISGHVSLYWYRQALGQGPEFLTYFNYEAQQDKSGLPNDRFSAERPEGSISTLTIQRTEQRDSAMYRCGWGDSGNTIYFGEGSWLTVV.